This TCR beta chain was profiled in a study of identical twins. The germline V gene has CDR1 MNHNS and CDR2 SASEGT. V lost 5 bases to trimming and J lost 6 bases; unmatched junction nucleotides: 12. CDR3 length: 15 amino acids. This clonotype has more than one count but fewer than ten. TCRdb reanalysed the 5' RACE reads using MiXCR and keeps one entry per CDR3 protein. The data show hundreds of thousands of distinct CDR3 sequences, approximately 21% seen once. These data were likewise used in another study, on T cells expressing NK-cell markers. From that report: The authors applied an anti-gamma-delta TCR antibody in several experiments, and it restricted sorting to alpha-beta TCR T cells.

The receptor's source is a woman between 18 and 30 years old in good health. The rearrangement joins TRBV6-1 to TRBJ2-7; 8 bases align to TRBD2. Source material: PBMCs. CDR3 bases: TGTGCCAGCAGTACCCTCTCGGGACTAGTCGGCGAGCAGTACTTC. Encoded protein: CASSTLSGLVGEQYF.